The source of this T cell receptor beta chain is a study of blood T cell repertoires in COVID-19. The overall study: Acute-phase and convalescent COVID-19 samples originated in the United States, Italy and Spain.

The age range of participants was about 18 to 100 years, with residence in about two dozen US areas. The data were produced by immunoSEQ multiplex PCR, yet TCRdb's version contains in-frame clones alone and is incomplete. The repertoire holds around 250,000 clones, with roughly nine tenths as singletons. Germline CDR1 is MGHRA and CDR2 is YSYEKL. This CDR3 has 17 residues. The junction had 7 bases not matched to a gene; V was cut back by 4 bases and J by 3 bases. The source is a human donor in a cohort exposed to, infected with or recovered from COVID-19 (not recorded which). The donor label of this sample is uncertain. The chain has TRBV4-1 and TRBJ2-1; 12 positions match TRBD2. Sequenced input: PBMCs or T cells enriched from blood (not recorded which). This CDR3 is CASSRGPTSGGYNEQFF. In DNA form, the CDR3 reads TGCGCCAGCAGCCGGGGACCGACTAGCGGGGGCTACAATGAGCAGTTCTTC.